Listed below are T cell receptor beta chains from one sample, sequenced in a study of T cells in Graves' hyperthyroidism and ophthalmopathy. MiXCR, applied by TCRdb to the multiplex PCR reads, yields one record per CDR3 protein. The table shows about 640,000 distinct CDR3 sequences, with less than 25% occurring only once. The sequenced material came from blood. The receptors shown here come from a man younger than 45 with Graves' ophthalmopathy. CDR3s include the opening cysteine and the closing phenylalanine or tryptophan. The D gene is left open where the match is weak. Some rows mark clone size as missing; the rest say once, few, many or name a class of expanded clone.

>TRBV6-1|NA|many|TRBJ1-2
CASSEGGAGSGYTF
TGTGCCAGCAGTGAAGGCGGTGCCGGGAGCGGCTACACCTTC
>TRBV25-1|TRBD2|NA|TRBJ2-7
CASSDHPGLAGGSNEQYF
TGTGCCAGCAGTGATCATCCGGGACTAGCGGGAGGATCAAACGAGCAGTACTTC
>TRBV6-1|NA|many|TRBJ1-4
CASSEAGEKLFF
TGTGCCAGCAGTGAAGCTGGTGAAAAACTGTTTTTT
>TRBV11-2|NA|many|TRBJ1-4
CASRGLDRGPLDEKLFF
TGTGCCAGCAGAGGCCTGGATCGGGGCCCCCTAGATGAAAAACTGTTTTTT
>TRBV19|TRBD1|NA|TRBJ1-2
CASSADRGRDGYTF
TGTGCCAGTAGTGCGGACAGGGGGCGAGATGGCTACACCTTC
>TRBV29-1|NA|few|TRBJ2-7
CSAISQGEQYF
TGCAGCGCCATCTCCCAAGGGGAGCAGTACTTC
>TRBV9|NA|NA|TRBJ2-3
CASSVARYPSNREGSTDTQYF
TGTGCCAGCAGCGTAGCTCGGTATCCTTCGAACAGGGAGGGAAGCACAGATACGCAGTATTTT
>TRBV5-4|NA|few|TRBJ2-1
CASSPSGTASSYNEQFF
TGTGCCAGCAGCCCCTCCGGGACCGCGAGCTCCTACAATGAGCAGTTCTTC
>TRBV9|NA|NA|TRBJ2-2
CASSVEGGTGTGELFF
TGTGCCAGCAGCGTAGAGGGCGGGACGGGCACCGGGGAGCTGTTTTTT
>TRBV4-3|NA|NA|TRBJ2-7
CASSHPQVLKTYEQYF
TGCGCCAGCAGTCACCCTCAGGTGCTTAAAACCTACGAGCAGTACTTC
>TRBV13|TRBD1|many|TRBJ2-7
CASSLQGAHEQYF
TGTGCCAGCAGCTTACAGGGGGCGCACGAGCAGTACTTC
>TRBV2|NA|many|TRBJ2-1
CASSESEQFF
TGTGCCAGCAGTGAAAGTGAGCAGTTCTTC
>TRBV5-1|TRBD2|few|TRBJ2-3
CASSLFPPEVTSGSTDTQYF
TGCGCCAGCAGCTTGTTCCCCCCTGAGGTAACTAGCGGGAGCACAGATACGCAGTATTTT
>TRBV28|TRBD1|few|TRBJ1-4
CASRGTGHEKLFF
TGTGCCAGCAGGGGGACAGGACATGAAAAACTGTTTTTT
>TRBV3-1|TRBD2|few|TRBJ2-3
CASSQEAGGGEDTQYF
TGTGCCAGCAGCCAAGAGGCGGGAGGGGGGGAAGATACGCAGTATTTT
>TRBV4-3|NA|few|TRBJ2-3
CASSQAQGADTQYF
TGCGCCAGCAGCCAAGCCCAGGGAGCAGATACGCAGTATTTT
>TRBV12-3/TRBV12-4|NA|many|TRBJ1-1
CASSLARASEAFF
TGTGCCAGCAGTTTAGCGCGAGCCTCTGAAGCTTTCTTT
>TRBV5-1|NA|NA|TRBJ1-6
CASRLTENSPLHF
TGCGCCAGCAGATTGACAGAAAATTCACCCCTCCACTTT
>TRBV3-1|NA|few|TRBJ2-3
CASSQDAAVWDTQYF
TGTGCCAGCAGCCAAGACGCCGCGGTTTGGGATACGCAGTATTTT
>TRBV6-1|TRBD1|NA|TRBJ1-4
CASSEEGGTGGEKLFF
TGTGCCAGCAGTGAAGAAGGAGGAACAGGGGGTGAAAAACTGTTTTTT
>TRBV3-1|NA|NA|TRBJ1-1
CASSQGVGTYTEAFF
TGTGCCAGCAGCCAAGGTGTCGGAACATACACTGAAGCTTTCTTT
>TRBV20-1|TRBD2|few|TRBJ2-1
CSARAGSSGTYSYNEQFF
TGCAGTGCTAGAGCGGGGTCTAGCGGGACCTACTCCTACAATGAGCAGTTCTTC
>TRBV28|TRBD2|many|TRBJ2-5
CASSARESGTSGLQETQYF
TGTGCCAGCAGTGCCAGGGAGTCCGGGACTAGCGGGCTACAAGAGACCCAGTACTTC
>TRBV12-3/TRBV12-4|NA|many|TRBJ2-5
CASSLVLRSETQYF
TGTGCCAGCAGTTTAGTGCTGCGGTCGGAGACCCAGTACTTC
>TRBV5-1|TRBD2|few|TRBJ2-3
CASSGLGLAGEVADTQYF
TGCGCCAGCAGCGGATTGGGACTAGCGGGAGAGGTCGCAGATACGCAGTATTTT
>TRBV4-2|NA|few|TRBJ1-2
CASSQRVLEGYTF
TGTGCCAGCAGCCAAAGGGTTTTGGAGGGCTACACCTTC
>TRBV3-1|NA|NA|TRBJ1-2
CASSQSGTYGYTF
TGTGCCAGCAGCCAAAGCGGGACCTATGGCTACACCTTC
>TRBV27|TRBD2|many|TRBJ2-1
CASSLSSSGSPRQFF
TGTGCCAGCAGTTTATCTTCTAGCGGGAGTCCTCGGCAGTTCTTC
>TRBV20-1|NA|many|TRBJ2-6
CSASGSYSGANVLTF
TGCAGTGCTAGCGGGTCGTACTCTGGGGCCAACGTCCTGACTTTC
>TRBV28|TRBD2|many|TRBJ2-7
CASMAGGVYEQYF
TGTGCCAGTATGGCTGGGGGGGTATACGAGCAGTACTTC
>TRBV7-9|NA|NA|TRBJ2-7
CASSPPQGRGSYEQYF
TGTGCCAGCAGCCCTCCCCAAGGAAGGGGATCCTACGAGCAGTACTTC
>TRBV5-4|NA|few|TRBJ2-7
CASSLGGTPTYEQYF
TGTGCCAGCAGCTTGGGCGGGACACCTACTTACGAGCAGTACTTC
>TRBV4-1|NA|few|TRBJ1-6
CASGQSHRVANSPLHF
TGCGCCAGCGGCCAATCCCACCGGGTCGCAAATTCACCCCTCCACTTT
>TRBV7-9|NA|NA|TRBJ2-7
CASSSFRDTTYEQYF
TGTGCCAGCAGCTCTTTCCGGGACACTACCTACGAGCAGTACTTC
>TRBV2|NA|NA|TRBJ1-4
CASSVSRGGEKLFF
TGTGCCAGCAGTGTTTCGCGTGGTGGTGAAAAACTGTTTTTT
>TRBV4-3|TRBD1|NA|TRBJ2-7
CASSRAGTGGGYEQYF
TGCGCCAGCAGCCGGGCCGGGACAGGGGGAGGGTACGAGCAGTACTTC
>TRBV20-1|NA|NA|TRBJ2-3
CSAAVTDTQYF
TGCAGTGCCGCCGTCACAGATACGCAGTATTTT
>TRBV12-3/TRBV12-4|TRBD2|many|TRBJ2-7
CASSEPEAASGFSEQYF
TGTGCCAGCAGCGAACCCGAAGCGGCTAGCGGGTTCTCCGAGCAGTACTTC
>TRBV2|NA|NA|TRBJ1-6
CASRRNSPLHF
TGTGCCAGCAGACGAAATTCACCCCTCCACTTT
>TRBV14|NA|few|TRBJ2-3
CASATRGRTDTQYF
TGTGCCAGCGCCACCCGGGGGCGCACAGATACGCAGTATTTT
>TRBV7-9|TRBD2|few|TRBJ2-7
CASSLREIAGGEEQYF
TGTGCCAGCAGCCTCCGGGAGATAGCGGGAGGAGAGGAGCAGTACTTC
>TRBV5-1|TRBD2|many|TRBJ2-7
CASSLEPSGRYEQYF
TGCGCCAGCAGCTTGGAGCCTAGCGGGAGGTACGAGCAGTACTTC
>TRBV7-2|NA|few|TRBJ1-2
CASSLGGRFTF
TGTGCCAGCAGCTTAGGTGGGAGGTTTACCTTC
>TRBV29-1|NA|few|TRBJ2-3
CSVERVAGTDTQYF
TGCAGCGTTGAGAGGGTAGCGGGCACAGATACGCAGTATTTT
>TRBV4-1|TRBD2|many|TRBJ2-3
CASSRSGRVGDTQYF
TGCGCCAGCAGCCGTAGCGGGAGGGTTGGAGATACGCAGTATTTT
>TRBV5-1|TRBD1|many|TRBJ1-1
CASSLGAGQGEEYTEAFF
TGCGCCAGCAGCTTGGGAGCGGGACAGGGAGAGGAATACACTGAAGCTTTCTTT
>TRBV6-1|NA|many|TRBJ2-7
CASRRASGAGEQYF
TGTGCCAGCAGGCGGGCCTCGGGGGCTGGAGAGCAGTACTTC
>TRBV27|NA|NA|TRBJ1-2
CASSVKGRGGYTF
TGTGCCAGCAGTGTTAAGGGGCGGGGAGGCTACACCTTC
>TRBV30|NA|many|TRBJ2-7
CAWSVGSLATPYEQYF
TGTGCCTGGAGTGTAGGAAGTCTAGCAACTCCCTACGAGCAGTACTTC
>TRBV28|NA|many|TRBJ1-1
CASMIQGGGTEAFF
TGTGCCAGCATGATCCAGGGTGGTGGCACTGAAGCTTTCTTT
>TRBV29-1|NA|NA|TRBJ1-4
CSVAGGRGEKLFF
TGCAGCGTTGCCGGGGGGCGAGGTGAAAAACTGTTTTTT